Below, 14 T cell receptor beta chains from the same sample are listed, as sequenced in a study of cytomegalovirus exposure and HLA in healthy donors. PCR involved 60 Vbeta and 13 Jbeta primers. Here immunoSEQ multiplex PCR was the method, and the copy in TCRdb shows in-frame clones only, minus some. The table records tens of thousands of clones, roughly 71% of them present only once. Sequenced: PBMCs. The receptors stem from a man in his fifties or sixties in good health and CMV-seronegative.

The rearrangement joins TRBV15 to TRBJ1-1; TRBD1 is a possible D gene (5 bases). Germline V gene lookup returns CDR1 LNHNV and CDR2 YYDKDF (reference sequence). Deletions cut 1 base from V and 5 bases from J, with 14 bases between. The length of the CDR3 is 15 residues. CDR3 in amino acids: CATSRVLEGRTEAFF. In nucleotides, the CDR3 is TGTGCCACCAGCAGAGTACTTGAGGGGAGGACTGAAGCTTTCTTT.

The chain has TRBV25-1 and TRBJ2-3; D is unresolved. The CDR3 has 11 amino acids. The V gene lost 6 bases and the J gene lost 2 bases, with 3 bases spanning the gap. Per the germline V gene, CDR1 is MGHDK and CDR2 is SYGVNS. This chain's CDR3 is CASRATDTQYF. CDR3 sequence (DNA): TGTGCCAGCAGGGCCACAGATACGCAGTATTTT.

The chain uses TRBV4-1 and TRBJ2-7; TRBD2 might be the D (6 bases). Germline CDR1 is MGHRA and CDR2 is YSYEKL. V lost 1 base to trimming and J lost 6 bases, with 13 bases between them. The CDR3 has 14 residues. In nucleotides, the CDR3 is TGCGCCAGCAGCCAAGTGGAACCGGGGGTCGAGCAGTACTTC. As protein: CASSQVEPGVEQYF.

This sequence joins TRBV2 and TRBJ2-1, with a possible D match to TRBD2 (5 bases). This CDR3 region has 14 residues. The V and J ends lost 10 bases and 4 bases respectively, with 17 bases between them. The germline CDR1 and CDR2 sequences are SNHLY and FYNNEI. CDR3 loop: CATGSRGLYNEQFF. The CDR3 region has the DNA TGTGCCACCGGGTCCCGGGGTTTGTACAATGAGCAGTTCTTC.

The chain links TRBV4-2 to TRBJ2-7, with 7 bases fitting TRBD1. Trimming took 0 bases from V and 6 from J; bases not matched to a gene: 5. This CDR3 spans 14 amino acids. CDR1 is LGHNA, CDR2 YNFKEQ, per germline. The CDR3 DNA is TGTGCCAGCAGCCAAGATATAAACAGGGGCGAGCAGTACGTC. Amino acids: CASSQDINRGEQYV.

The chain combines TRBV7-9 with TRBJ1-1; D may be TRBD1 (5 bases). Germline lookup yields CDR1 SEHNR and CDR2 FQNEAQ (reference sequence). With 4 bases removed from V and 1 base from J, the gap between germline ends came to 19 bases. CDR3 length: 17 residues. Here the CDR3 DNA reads TGTGCCAGCAGCTCTCAGACCGCAGGGTACACGAACACTGAAGCTTTCTTT. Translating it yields CASSSQTAGYTNTEAFF.

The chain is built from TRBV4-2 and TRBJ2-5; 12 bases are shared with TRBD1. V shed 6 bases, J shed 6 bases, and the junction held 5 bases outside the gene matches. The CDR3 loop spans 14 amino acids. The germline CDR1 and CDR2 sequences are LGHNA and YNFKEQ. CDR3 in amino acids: CASSGGQGAQTQYF. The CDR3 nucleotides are TGTGCCAGCAGTGGGGGACAGGGGGCCCAGACCCAGTACTTC.

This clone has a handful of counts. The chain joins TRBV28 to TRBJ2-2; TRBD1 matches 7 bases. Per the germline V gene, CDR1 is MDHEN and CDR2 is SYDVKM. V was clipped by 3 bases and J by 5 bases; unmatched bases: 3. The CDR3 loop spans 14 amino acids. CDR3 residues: CASSFRQGTGELFF. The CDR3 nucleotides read TGTGCCAGCAGTTTTCGACAGGGTACCGGGGAGCTGTTTTTT.

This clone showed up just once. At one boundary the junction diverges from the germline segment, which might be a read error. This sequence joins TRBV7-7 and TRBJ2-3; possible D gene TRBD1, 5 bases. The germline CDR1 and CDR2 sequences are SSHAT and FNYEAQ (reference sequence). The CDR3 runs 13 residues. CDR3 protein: CASSPTESDTQYF. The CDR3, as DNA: TGTGCTAGCAGCCCGACAGAATCAGATACGCAGTATTTT.

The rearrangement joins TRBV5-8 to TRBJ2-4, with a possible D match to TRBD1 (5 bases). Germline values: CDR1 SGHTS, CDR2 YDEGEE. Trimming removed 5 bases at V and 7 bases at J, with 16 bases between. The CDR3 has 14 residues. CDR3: CASSSQVVANIQYF. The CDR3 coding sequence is TGTGCCAGCAGTTCACAGGTTGTTGCTAACATTCAGTACTTC.

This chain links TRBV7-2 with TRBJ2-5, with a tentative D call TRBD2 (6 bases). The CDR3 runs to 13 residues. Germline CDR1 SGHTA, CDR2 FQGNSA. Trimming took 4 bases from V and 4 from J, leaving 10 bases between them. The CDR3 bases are TGTGCCAGCAGCTGGGGAGCGGGAGAGACCCAGTACTTC. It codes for CASSWGAGETQYF.

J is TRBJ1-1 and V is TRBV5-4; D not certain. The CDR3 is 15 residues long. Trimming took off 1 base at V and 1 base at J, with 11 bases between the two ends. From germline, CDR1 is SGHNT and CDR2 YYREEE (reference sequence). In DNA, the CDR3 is TGTGCCAGCAGCTTGAACACCCGAGGGAACACTGAAGCTTTCTTT. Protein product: CASSLNTRGNTEAFF.

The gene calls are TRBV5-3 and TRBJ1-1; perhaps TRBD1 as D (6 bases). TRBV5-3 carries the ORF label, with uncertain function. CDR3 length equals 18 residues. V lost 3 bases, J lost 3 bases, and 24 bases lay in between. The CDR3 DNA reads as TGTGCCAGAAGCTCGACAAGGACAGACAACCATAAGTACACTGAAGCTTTCTTT. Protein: CARSSTRTDNHKYTEAFF.

The CDR3 DNA sequence: TGTGCCAGCAGCACCCAAGGGACTAGCTCCTACGAGCAGTACGTC. Translation: CASSTQGTSSYEQYV. The chain has TRBV7-9 and TRBJ2-7; TRBD2 aligns across 8 bases. The CDR3 has 15 residues. Germline V gene sequence: CDR1 SEHNR, CDR2 FQNEAQ (reference sequence). V gave up 5 bases and J gave up 0 bases; unmatched junction bases: 6.